Presented here are 20 T cell receptor beta chains from one specimen sequenced in a study of vaccination and CD4 T cells after COVID-19. TCRdb called the PCR reads again in MiXCR, with one record for every CDR3 protein. The table lists 15,000 to 20,000 distinct CDR3 sequences, around 62% of them singletons. The sample consisted of CD4+ T cells from blood, taken before SARS-CoV-2 vaccination. Source of these receptors: a human donor who had recovered from COVID-19.

CDR3 loop: CSASPAGAGIGETQYF. CDR3 coding DNA: TGCAGTGCTAGTCCGGCTGGCGCAGGGATCGGGGAGACCCAGTACTTC. This sequence joins TRBV20-1 and TRBJ2-5; perhaps TRBD1 as D (5 bases). The CDR3 loop spans 16 amino acids. The V end was cut by 3 bases, the J end by 5 bases, with 22 bases between. Germline loops: CDR1 DFQATT, CDR2 SNEGSKA (reference sequence).

This chain links TRBV6-5 with TRBJ2-5; tentative D call: TRBD1 (6 bases). Germline loops: CDR1 MNHEY, CDR2 SVGAGI. The CDR3 is 15 residues long. Trimming stripped 2 bases from V and 5 bases from J, with 15 bases between. CDR3 in amino acids: CASSYVEQGYETQYF. CDR3 in DNA: TGTGCCAGCAGTTACGTTGAACAGGGCTATGAGACCCAGTACTTC.

The chain employs TRBV12-3 or TRBV12-4 and TRBJ2-6, with D perhaps TRBD1 or TRBD2 (5 bases each). The CDR3 runs to 15 residues. Trimming removed 4 bases at V and 2 bases at J, with 9 bases between. CDR3 residues: CASSSRGAGANVLTF. CDR3 sequence (DNA): TGTGCCAGCAGTTCAAGGGGAGCTGGGGCCAACGTCCTGACTTTC.

This sequence joins TRBV19 and TRBJ1-2; TRBD1 is a possible D gene (6 bases). The V end lost 5 bases, the J end lost 2 bases, and 15 bases lay between the germline ends. CDR1 and CDR2 from the germline V gene are LNHDA and SQIVND (reference sequence). CDR3 length equals 15 residues. The CDR3 coding sequence is TGTGCCAGTAGTCAAAGAGGGCAGGGGAACTATGGCTACACCTTC. Protein: CASSQRGQGNYGYTF.

The rearrangement links TRBV7-2 to TRBJ2-7; 10 nucleotides align to TRBD2. V lost 5 bases and J lost 0; bases outside the gene matches: 7. The CDR3 is made up of 16 amino acids. Germline lookup yields CDR1 SGHTA and CDR2 FQGNSA. In nucleotides, the CDR3 is TGTGCCAGCAGCCCTCGGACTAGCGGAAGCTCCTACGAGCAGTACTTC. Amino acid sequence: CASSPRTSGSSYEQYF.

The J gene is TRBJ2-2, the V gene TRBV5-1; D not resolved. V was clipped by 4 bases and J by 6 bases, with 10 bases between them. The CDR3 covers 13 residues. CDR1 and CDR2 (germline): SGHRS, YFSETQ. The CDR3 sequence: CASSPPRSGELFF. As DNA, the CDR3 is TGCGCCAGCAGCCCTCCCCGCTCCGGGGAGCTGTTTTTT.

A few counts support this clonotype. The genes are TRBV7-8 and TRBJ1-5; tentatively, D is TRBD1 (5 bases). The length of the CDR3 is 14 residues. In germline, CDR1 is SGHVS, CDR2 FQNEAQ. V was shortened by 1 base and J by 7 bases, with 11 bases between the two germline ends. The chain's CDR3 is CASSLGAGRQPQHF. CDR3 nucleotides: TGTGCCAGCAGCTTAGGGGCAGGGCGGCAGCCCCAGCATTTT.

The chain carries TRBV28 and TRBJ1-5; no reliable D call. This CDR3 region has 16 residues. CDR1 is MDHEN, CDR2 SYDVKM, per germline. The V end lost 0 bases, the J end lost 2 bases, and 11 bases lay between the germline ends. In nucleotides, the CDR3 is TGTGCCAGCAGTTTATGGCCGACCCCTGGCAATCAGCCCCAGCATTTT. Amino acid sequence: CASSLWPTPGNQPQHF.

The chain uses TRBV7-2 and TRBJ2-7, with 7 bases fitting TRBD1. Germline-derived CDR1 and CDR2 are SGHTA and FQGNSA. The J segment lost 7 bases and the V segment lost 6 bases, leaving 12 bases of the junction unmatched. CDR3 length equals 14 residues. CDR3 nucleotides: TGTGCCAGCAGAAGAGGGGGCCCCACAGGGGAGCAGTACTTC. It yields the protein CASRRGGPTGEQYF.

This clonotype was seen a few times. The rearrangement uses TRBV7-9 and TRBJ1-1; D gene uncertain. CDR3 length: 13 residues. The germline V gene encodes CDR1 SEHNR and CDR2 FQNEAQ (reference sequence). Trimming took off 1 base at V and 0 bases at J, with 3 bases between the two ends. CDR3 nucleotides: TGTGCCAGCAGCTTAGACATGAACACTGAAGCTTTCTTT. Translation gives CASSLDMNTEAFF.

The V and J genes are TRBV18 and TRBJ2-5, with D possibly TRBD1 on 5 matching bases. The CDR3 runs to 14 residues. V lost 2 bases to trimming and J lost 9 bases, with 16 bases between them. CDR1 and CDR2 (germline): KGHSH, LQKENI. Written as DNA, the CDR3 is TGTGCCAGCTCACCAGTGGCGGTGGAAGGGGCCCAGTACTTC. The encoded protein is CASSPVAVEGAQYF.

This chain joins TRBV19 and TRBJ2-2; the match to TRBD1 covers 7 bases. This CDR3 is 17 amino acids long. J gave up 1 base and V 5 bases, and 10 bases lay outside the gene matches. Germline assignment: CDR1 LNHDA and CDR2 SQIVND (reference sequence). The CDR3: CASSARQGNGNTGELFF. The CDR3 DNA sequence: TGTGCCAGTAGTGCCCGACAGGGAAATGGGAACACCGGGGAGCTGTTTTTT.

By its share, this clonotype is large. This chain links TRBV20-1 with TRBJ2-5; tentatively, D is TRBD2 (6 bases). The CDR3 loop spans 14 amino acids. Trimming stripped 3 bases from V and 4 bases from J, with 15 bases between. The germline CDR1 and CDR2 sequences are DFQATT and SNEGSKA (reference sequence). The CDR3 is CSARASEFRETQYF. The CDR3 DNA follows: TGCAGTGCTAGGGCTAGCGAGTTTCGAGAGACCCAGTACTTC.

This sequence joins TRBV7-2 and TRBJ1-1; no definite D call. CDR1 and CDR2 from the germline V gene are SGHTA and FQGNSA. CDR3 length: 15 amino acids. V was clipped by 3 bases and J by 0 bases, with 11 bases between them. DNA for the CDR3: TGTGCCAGCAGCTTCCTCGGAAACATGAACACTGAAGCTTTCTTT. Encoded protein: CASSFLGNMNTEAFF.

V usage is TRBV20-1 and J usage is TRBJ2-7; 7 nucleotides line up with TRBD1. V was pared by 7 bases and J by 6 bases, with 15 bases of the junction left unmatched. The CDR3 consists of 14 residues. CDR1 and CDR2 from the germline V gene are DFQATT and SNEGSKA (reference sequence). The CDR3 protein is CSGRRNRGGREQYF. In DNA, the CDR3 is TGCAGTGGCAGGCGAAACAGGGGCGGTCGCGAGCAGTACTTC.

This clonotype was observed a handful of times. This sequence joins TRBV6-1 and TRBJ1-2; D ambiguous. The CDR3 sequence is 15 residues long. V was clipped by 0 bases and J by 8 bases, with 16 bases between them. Germline V CDR1 and CDR2: MNHNS, SASEGT. CDR3 in amino acids: CASSEARWFPLGYTF. CDR3 in DNA: TGTGCCAGCAGTGAAGCGCGTTGGTTCCCCTTAGGCTACACCTTC.

This clonotype was counted only a few times. The chain links TRBV7-2 to TRBJ1-5, with D unresolved. The germline V and J ends were trimmed by 1 base and 4 bases, with 8 bases remaining between them. CDR1 SGHTA and CDR2 FQGNSA come from the germline V gene. CDR3 length equals 14 residues. CDR3 nucleotide sequence: TGTGCCAGCAGCTTAGGCCGGATAAATCAGCCCCAGCATTTT. Encoded protein: CASSLGRINQPQHF.

This clonotype has only a few counts. The J gene is TRBJ1-1, the V gene TRBV24-1; D might be TRBD1 (6 bases). Germline CDR1 and CDR2: KGHDR and SFDVKD. Trimming took off 5 bases at V and 4 bases at J, with 19 bases between the two ends. The CDR3 sequence is 16 residues long. CDR3 sequence (DNA): TGTGCCACCAGTGGGGGGGCAGGGAGATCAGGCACTGAAGCTTTCTTT. Translated: CATSGGAGRSGTEAFF.

This rearrangement joins TRBV28 to TRBJ2-7; D is ambiguous. Germline V lookup: CDR1 MDHEN, CDR2 SYDVKM. The length of the CDR3 is 15 residues. V was cut by 4 bases and J by 5 bases, with 18 bases left in between. The CDR3 protein is CASSSTDVGIDEQYF. In DNA form, the CDR3 reads TGTGCCAGCAGTTCGACCGACGTAGGAATCGACGAGCAGTACTTC. Full variable domain (outside the CDR3, taken from reference TRBV28 and TRBJ2-7): DVKVTQSSRYLVKRTGEKVFLECVQDMDHENMFWYRQDPGLGLRLIYFSYDVKMKEKGDIPEGYSVSREKKERFSLILESASTNQTSMYLCASSSTDVGIDEQYFGPGTRLTVT.

The V call is TRBV6-1, the J call TRBJ2-2, with D unresolved. The V gene's germline CDR1 is MNHNS and CDR2 SASEGT. V lost 11 bases, J lost 0 bases, and 13 bases lay in between. The CDR3 is 14 amino acids. The CDR3 loop reads CACRAAANTGELFF. For the CDR3, the DNA is TGTGCCTGCCGGGCTGCGGCGAACACCGGGGAGCTGTTTTTT.